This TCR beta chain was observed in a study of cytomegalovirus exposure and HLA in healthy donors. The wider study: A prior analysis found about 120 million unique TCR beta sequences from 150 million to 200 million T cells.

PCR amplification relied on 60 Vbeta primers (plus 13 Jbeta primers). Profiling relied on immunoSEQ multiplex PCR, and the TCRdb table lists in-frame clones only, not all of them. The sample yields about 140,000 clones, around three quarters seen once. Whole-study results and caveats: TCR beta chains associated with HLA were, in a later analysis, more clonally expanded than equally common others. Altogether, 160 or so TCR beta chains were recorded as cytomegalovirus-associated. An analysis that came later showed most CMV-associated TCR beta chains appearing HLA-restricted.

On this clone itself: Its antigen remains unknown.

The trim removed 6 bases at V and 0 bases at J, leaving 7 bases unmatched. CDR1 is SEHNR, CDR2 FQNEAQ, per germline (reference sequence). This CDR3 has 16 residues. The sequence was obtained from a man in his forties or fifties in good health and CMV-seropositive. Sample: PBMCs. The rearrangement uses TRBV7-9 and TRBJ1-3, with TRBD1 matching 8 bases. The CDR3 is CASSSDRGRSGNTIYF. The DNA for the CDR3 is TGTGCCAGCAGTTCAGACAGGGGACGCTCTGGAAACACCATATATTTT. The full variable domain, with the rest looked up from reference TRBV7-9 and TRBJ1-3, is DTGVSQNPRHKITKRGQNVTFRCDPISEHNRLYWYRQTLGQGPEFLTYFQNEAQLEKSRLLSDRFSAERPKGSFSTLEIQRTEQGDSAMYLCASSSDRGRSGNTIYFGEGSWLTVV.